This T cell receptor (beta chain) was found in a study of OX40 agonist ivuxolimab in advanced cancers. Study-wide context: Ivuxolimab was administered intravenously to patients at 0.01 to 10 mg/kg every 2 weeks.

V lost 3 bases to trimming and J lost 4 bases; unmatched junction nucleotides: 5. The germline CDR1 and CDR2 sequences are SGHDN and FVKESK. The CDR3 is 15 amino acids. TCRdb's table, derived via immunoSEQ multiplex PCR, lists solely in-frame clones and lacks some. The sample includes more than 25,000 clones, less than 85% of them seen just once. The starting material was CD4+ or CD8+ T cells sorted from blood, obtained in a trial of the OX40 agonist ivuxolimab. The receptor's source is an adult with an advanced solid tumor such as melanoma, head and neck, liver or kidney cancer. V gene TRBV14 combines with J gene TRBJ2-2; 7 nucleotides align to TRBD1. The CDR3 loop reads CASSQGDSPTGELFF. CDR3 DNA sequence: TGTGCCAGCAGCCAGGGGGACAGTCCCACCGGGGAGCTGTTTTTT.